Listed below are T cell receptor beta chains from one sample, sequenced in a study of metastatic and nonmetastatic thyroid tumors. TCRdb re-called the PCR reads via MiXCR. Of about 89,000 clones listed, about an eighth are singletons. The sequenced sample consisted of tumor tissue. These receptors all stem from a female donor with papillary thyroid cancer or a benign thyroid nodule (not recorded which). Some clones in this sample may be carry-over from other donors' samples. Both conserved end residues are part of each CDR3. Each record gives: D gene, J gene, clone size, V gene, CDR3 protein, CDR3 DNA. A D gene is named only where the DNA matches it firmly. Clone size, where shown, is once, few, many, or a class for clones that have expanded.

.	TRBJ2-3	few	TRBV5-4	CASSLGDLEDTQYF	TGTGCCAGCAGCTTGGGAGACCTGGAGGATACGCAGTATTTT
TRBD2	TRBJ2-5	many	TRBV3-1	CASSQGLAPQETQYF	TGTGCCAGCAGCCAAGGACTAGCACCTCAAGAGACCCAGTACTTC
.	TRBJ1-1	many	TRBV11-3	CASSLEGRTEAFF	TGTGCCAGCAGCTTAGAGGGACGGACTGAAGCTTTCTTT
TRBD1	TRBJ2-6	.	TRBV5-6	CAISFGRGRTGANVLTF	TGTGCCATCAGCTTTGGCAGGGGGCGAACTGGGGCCAACGTCCTGACTTTC
TRBD2	TRBJ2-3	.	TRBV12-5	CASGPLSGRPTDTQCF	TGTGCTAGTGGCCCGCTTAGCGGGAGGCCCACAGATACGCAGTGTTTT
TRBD1	TRBJ1-5	many	TRBV27	CASSLTLDRDQPQHF	TGTGCCAGCAGTTTAACTCTGGACAGGGATCAACCCCAGCATTTT
TRBD2	TRBJ2-5	many	TRBV11-2	CASSLEVVGLAGETQYF	TGTGCCAGCAGCTTAGAAGTTGTCGGTCTAGCGGGAGAGACCCAGTACTTC
TRBD2	TRBJ2-1	.	TRBV5-1	CASSLRPRLAYNEQFF	TGCGCCAGCAGCCTTCGTCCGAGACTAGCTTACAATGAGCAGTTCTTC
.	TRBJ1-1	many	TRBV7-9	CASSLAGVNTEAFF	TGTGCCAGCAGCTTAGCAGGGGTGAACACTGAAGCTTTCTTT
TRBD1	TRBJ1-2	many	TRBV19	CASRPTGEGYGYTF	TGTGCCAGTAGACCCACAGGGGAGGGCTATGGCTACACCTTC
TRBD1	TRBJ2-3	.	TRBV20-1	CSARGQRSPTDTQYF	TGCAGTGCTAGGGGACAGAGATCGCCGACAGATACGCAGTATTTT
.	TRBJ1-1	many	TRBV6-1	CASRILNTEAFF	TGTGCCAGCAGGATCCTGAACACTGAAGCTTTCTTT
.	TRBJ2-7	.	TRBV20-1	CSASAQGRDPYEQYF	TGCAGTGCTAGTGCCCAGGGGCGGGATCCCTACGAGCAGTACTTC
.	TRBJ2-7	many	TRBV12-3/TRBV12-4	CASSPNQGWEQYF	TGTGCCAGCAGTCCGAACCAGGGTTGGGAGCAGTACTTC
.	TRBJ2-5	.	TRBV5-1	CASSSHPLDRLGTQYF	TGCGCCAGCAGCTCCCACCCACTTGACAGGCTCGGGACTCAGTACTTC
.	TRBJ2-1	many	TRBV27	CASSFGQTNNEQFF	TGTGCCAGCAGTTTTGGACAGACCAACAATGAGCAGTTCTTC
.	TRBJ2-3	few	TRBV13	CASSRAAQDTQYF	TGTGCCAGCAGTAGAGCGGCTCAAGATACGCAGTATTTT
TRBD1	TRBJ1-1	.	TRBV20-1	CSATIGTGFTEAFF	TGCAGTGCTACCATCGGGACAGGGTTCACTGAAGCTTTCTTT
.	TRBJ1-1	many	TRBV13	CASSSRDGGMNTEAFF	TGTGCCAGCAGCTCCAGGGATGGTGGTATGAACACTGAAGCTTTCTTT
.	TRBJ1-5	many	TRBV5-1	CASSFLQGEQPQHF	TGCGCCAGCAGCTTTTTACAGGGCGAACAGCCCCAGCATTTT
.	TRBJ1-2	many	TRBV24-1	CATSDPPWGYTF	TGTGCCACCAGTGATCCCCCCTGGGGCTACACCTTC
TRBD2	TRBJ2-7	many	TRBV20-1	CSALSGSSYEQYF	TGCAGTGCCCTTAGCGGGAGCTCCTACGAGCAGTACTTC
TRBD1	TRBJ1-2	.	TRBV7-9	CASRSQGGNSGYTF	TGTGCCAGCAGGAGTCAAGGGGGCAACAGTGGCTACACCTTC
TRBD1	TRBJ1-2	many	TRBV7-3	CASSPRDSELYGYTF	TGTGCCAGCAGCCCGCGGGACAGCGAGCTCTATGGCTACACCTTC
.	TRBJ1-1	many	TRBV19	CASSIGLPQGMNTEAFF	TGTGCCAGTAGTATAGGCCTACCACAGGGTATGAACACTGAAGCTTTCTTT
.	TRBJ2-7	many	TRBV28	CASRGADHEQYF	TGTGCCAGCAGGGGCGCAGACCACGAGCAGTACTTC
.	TRBJ1-5	many	TRBV2	CASRNSGTYSNQPQHF	TGTGCCAGCAGGAACTCAGGCACGTATAGCAATCAGCCCCAGCATTTT
TRBD2	TRBJ2-2	many	TRBV14	CASSWTSGMANTGELFF	TGTGCCAGCAGCTGGACTAGCGGGATGGCGAACACCGGGGAGCTGTTTTTT
.	TRBJ2-7	many	TRBV6-1	CASSPGTGPGEQYF	TGTGCCAGCAGCCCCGGGACGGGGCCGGGGGAGCAGTACTTC
TRBD2	TRBJ2-7	many	TRBV3-1	CASSLSAGGQEQYF	TGTGCCAGCAGCCTGTCAGCGGGAGGTCAAGAGCAGTACTTC
TRBD2	TRBJ2-1	.	TRBV5-4	CASSLRLAGYNEQFF	TGTGCCAGCAGCTTGCGACTAGCGGGGTACAATGAGCAGTTCTTC
.	TRBJ1-1	many	TRBV6-1	CASTAKFEAFF	TGTGCCAGCACTGCGAAATTTGAAGCTTTCTTT
TRBD2	TRBJ2-5	many	TRBV2	CASSNRLAGVETQYF	TGTGCCAGCAGTAACCGACTAGCGGGAGTGGAGACCCAGTACTTC
TRBD1	TRBJ2-2	many	TRBV5-1	CASRTGATNTGELFF	TGCGCCAGCAGGACAGGGGCCACGAACACCGGGGAGCTGTTTTTT
TRBD2	TRBJ2-2	many	TRBV7-9	CASSLNSGKEELFF	TGTGCCAGCAGCTTAAATAGCGGGAAGGAGGAGCTGTTTTTT
TRBD1	TRBJ2-3	.	TRBV24-1	CATSDWGQGGADTQYF	TGTGCCACCAGTGATTGGGGACAGGGTGGGGCAGATACGCAGTATTTT
TRBD1	TRBJ1-2	few	TRBV5-4	CASSDGQGDDYGYTF	TGTGCCAGCAGCGACGGACAGGGGGACGACTATGGCTACACCTTC
.	TRBJ2-3	many	TRBV20-1	CSASVERPGTDTQYF	TGCAGTGCTAGTGTTGAGCGACCAGGCACAGATACGCAGTATTTT
.	TRBJ1-2	many	TRBV6-4	CASPVADYGYTF	TGTGCCAGTCCCGTGGCAGACTATGGCTACACCTTC
.	TRBJ1-1	many	TRBV20-1	CSAILSLNTEAFF	TGCAGTGCTATACTCTCGTTGAACACTGAAGCTTTCTTT
TRBD2	TRBJ2-1	few	TRBV4-1	CASSLGLAGPYNEQFF	TGCGCCAGCAGCCTAGGACTAGCGGGGCCGTACAATGAGCAGTTCTTC
TRBD2	TRBJ2-1	many	TRBV30	CAYTSGSSYNEQFF	TGTGCCTACACTAGCGGGAGCTCCTACAATGAGCAGTTCTTC
.	TRBJ1-5	many	TRBV19	CASSIWDQPQHF	TGTGCCAGTAGTATTTGGGATCAGCCCCAGCATTTT
.	TRBJ2-6	many	TRBV5-1	CASSLDSGANVLTF	TGCGCCAGCAGCTTAGACAGTGGGGCCAACGTCCTGACTTTC
TRBD1	TRBJ1-2	many	TRBV5-1	CASSLGDRAGYGYTF	TGCGCCAGCAGCTTGGGTGACAGGGCGGGCTATGGCTACACCTTC
.	TRBJ2-2	many	TRBV4-1	CASSQDHPLPGELFF	TGCGCCAGCAGCCAAGATCACCCCCTGCCCGGGGAGCTGTTTTTT
.	TRBJ2-2	many	TRBV11-2	CASRLRQGRTGELFF	TGTGCCAGCAGGTTAAGGCAGGGTCGCACCGGGGAGCTGTTTTTT
TRBD2	TRBJ2-7	many	TRBV3-1	CASSLGLANYEQYF	TGTGCCAGCAGCCTGGGACTAGCCAACTACGAGCAGTACTTC
.	TRBJ1-5	many	TRBV29-1	CSTSDGGNQPQHF	TGCAGCACCTCCGATGGGGGAAACCAGCCCCAGCATTTT
.	TRBJ1-5	many	TRBV6-1	CASMVAGTNQPQHF	TGTGCCAGCATGGTAGCGGGGACCAATCAGCCCCAGCATTTT
.	TRBJ1-5	many	TRBV20-1	CSARDVDFDRPQHF	TGCAGTGCTAGAGATGTCGATTTCGACCGGCCCCAGCATTTT
TRBD1	TRBJ1-2	many	TRBV19	CASSTQGTASYGYTF	TGTGCCAGTAGTACCCAAGGGACAGCCTCATATGGCTACACCTTC
.	TRBJ2-7	many	TRBV13	CASRSRTIVSYEQYF	TGTGCCAGCAGGAGCAGGACGATCGTCTCCTACGAGCAGTACTTC